In its sample, the clone carrying this TCR beta chain was seen a few times. The V end lost 6 bases, the J end lost 9 bases, and 18 bases lay between the germline ends. Germline V gene lookup returns CDR1 DFQATT and CDR2 SNEGSKA (reference sequence). The CDR3 covers 12 residues. Each CDR3 protein is one row after TCRdb ran MiXCR on the 5' RACE reads. The sample shows roughly 250,000 distinct CDR3 sequences, 11% to 15% of them seen only once. The sample originates from a study of identical twins. The source material was memory (CD45RO+) T cells sorted from blood. The chain carries TRBV20-1 and TRBJ2-7, with D maybe TRBD1 (5 bases). The receptor was derived from a woman under 30 in good health. The CDR3 region is CSAKGLDIGQYF. The DNA for the CDR3 is TGCAGTGCCAAGGGGCTAGACATTGGGCAGTACTTC.